Sequencing of this T cell receptor beta chain was carried out in a study of blood T cell repertoires in COVID-19. CDR1 and CDR2 from the germline V gene are SGHVS and FNYEAQ. The J segment lost 5 bases and the V segment lost 1 base, leaving 3 bases of the junction unmatched. The CDR3 consists of 15 residues. Authors' data handling: Amplification of reference gene primers provided the estimated nucleated cell counts. Libraries were prepared by immunoSEQ multiplex PCR; TCRdb keeps only in-frame clonotypes and omits some of them. The V and J calls and clone size are taken from that table; D and trimming were inferred from the DNA. The repertoire holds 250,000 or so clones, with 85% as singletons.

V gene TRBV7-6 combines with J gene TRBJ2-1, with 9 bases matching TRBD2. The source is a woman in her fifties or sixties with active or convalescent COVID-19. Sequenced: peripheral blood. The CDR3 DNA reads TGTGCCAGCAGCTTAGGGGCTAGCGGGGACAATGAGCAGTTCTTC. Translating gives CASSLGASGDNEQFF.